These T cell receptor beta chains were read from a single sample in a study of cytomegalovirus exposure and HLA in healthy donors. Assay used: immunoSEQ multiplex PCR; TCRdb lists only in-frame clones, some missing. Among 130,000 to 150,000 clones listed, 79% were seen once. Sequencing was performed on PBMCs. Receptor source: a woman between 40 and 50 years old in good health and CMV-seropositive. CDR3s include the opening cysteine and the closing phenylalanine or tryptophan. The order of the fields is D gene, V gene, clone size, J gene, CDR3 DNA, CDR3 protein. A D gene is named only where the DNA matches it firmly. Size values are once, few and many counts, or a class for expanded clones, and some rows have none.

D gene: TRBD1; V gene: TRBV25-1; clone size: -; J gene: TRBJ1-1; CDR3 DNA: TGTGCCAGCAGTGAACAGGGGGGCACTGAAGCTTTCTTT; CDR3 protein: CASSEQGGTEAFF
D gene: -; V gene: TRBV9; clone size: -; J gene: TRBJ2-1; CDR3 DNA: TGTGCCAGCAGCGTAGGACTCCTCAAGGATGAGCAGTTCTTC; CDR3 protein: CASSVGLLKDEQFF
D gene: TRBD1; V gene: TRBV29-1; clone size: few; J gene: TRBJ1-1; CDR3 DNA: TGCAGTACTCGACAGGGAGGTGAAGCTTTCTTT; CDR3 protein: CSTRQGGEAFF
D gene: TRBD2; V gene: TRBV7-6; clone size: -; J gene: TRBJ2-2; CDR3 DNA: TGTGCCAGCAGCGCGGGACTAGCGGGGGGAACCAACACCGGGGAGCTGTTTTTT; CDR3 protein: CASSAGLAGGTNTGELFF
D gene: -; V gene: TRBV7-2; clone size: once; J gene: TRBJ1-1; CDR3 DNA: TGTGCCAGCAGCTCGTTTAAGAGAGACACTGAAGCTTTCTTT; CDR3 protein: CASSSFKRDTEAFF
D gene: TRBD2; V gene: TRBV4-2; clone size: -; J gene: TRBJ2-1; CDR3 DNA: TGTGCCAGCAGCCCGAGACTAGCGGGGGGGGTTGGGCAGTTCTTC; CDR3 protein: CASSPRLAGGVGQFF
D gene: -; V gene: TRBV21-1; clone size: -; J gene: TRBJ1-6; CDR3 DNA: TGTGCCAGCAGCAAAGCGGGGGGGGACTCCAGCTCCTATAATTCACCCCTCCACTTT; CDR3 protein: CASSKAGGDSSSYNSPLHF
D gene: -; V gene: TRBV6-1; clone size: -; J gene: TRBJ2-7; CDR3 DNA: TGTGCCAGCAGTGAAGGGCCCTCTTACGAGCAGTACTTC; CDR3 protein: CASSEGPSYEQYF
D gene: TRBD1; V gene: TRBV6-5; clone size: few; J gene: TRBJ1-4; CDR3 DNA: TGTGCCAGCAGTTACTCGGACAGGGGACAGGAAAAACTGTTTTTT; CDR3 protein: CASSYSDRGQEKLFF
D gene: -; V gene: TRBV4-2; clone size: -; J gene: TRBJ1-2; CDR3 DNA: TGTGCCAGCAGCCCCGCTAACGATGTGTTCTATGGCTACACCTTC; CDR3 protein: CASSPANDVFYGYTF
D gene: TRBD2; V gene: TRBV5-5; clone size: -; J gene: TRBJ2-5; CDR3 DNA: TGTGCCAGCAGCTTGTCAGTCGGACTAGCGGGGGGGTTTCAAGAGACCCAGTACTTC; CDR3 protein: CASSLSVGLAGGFQETQYF
D gene: -; V gene: TRBV19; clone size: -; J gene: TRBJ2-7; CDR3 DNA: TGTGCCAGTAGGGGGAGTCCCACCTACGAGCAGTACTTC; CDR3 protein: CASRGSPTYEQYF
D gene: -; V gene: TRBV10-1; clone size: -; J gene: TRBJ2-2; CDR3 DNA: TGCGCCAGCGGCCTTGATCCCAGGGGCCCGCGTAACACCGGGGAGCTGTTTTTT; CDR3 protein: CASGLDPRGPRNTGELFF
D gene: -; V gene: TRBV2; clone size: -; J gene: TRBJ2-1; CDR3 DNA: TGTGCCAGCAGAGCAAGGACAGTCGGCGTAAATGAGCAGTTCTTC; CDR3 protein: CASRARTVGVNEQFF
D gene: TRBD1; V gene: TRBV9; clone size: once; J gene: TRBJ2-1; CDR3 DNA: TGTGCCAGCAGCGTCCGGGACAGGGTTAATGAGCAGTTCTTC; CDR3 protein: CASSVRDRVNEQFF
D gene: -; V gene: TRBV2; clone size: -; J gene: TRBJ2-7; CDR3 DNA: TGTGCCAGCAGTGAAGTAAACGAGCAGTACTTC; CDR3 protein: CASSEVNEQYF
D gene: TRBD1; V gene: TRBV4-1; clone size: -; J gene: TRBJ2-1; CDR3 DNA: TGCGCCAGCAGCCAATGGGACAGGGTCAATGAGCAGTTCTTC; CDR3 protein: CASSQWDRVNEQFF